This TCR beta chain was retrieved from a study of blood T cell repertoires in COVID-19. Germline V gene sequence: CDR1 KGHSH, CDR2 LQKENI. The CDR3 totals 15 residues. The V gene end was trimmed by 3 bases and the J gene end by 0 bases; junction bases not matched to a gene: 5. As handled by the study authors: Reference gene primer amplification gave nucleated cell count estimates. Data came from immunoSEQ multiplex PCR; TCRdb stores just in-frame clones and leaves some out. V and J calls and clone size are copied from that table; D and trimming were computed from the DNA. The data contain 110,000 or so clones, roughly 80% of them seen just once; the ten biggest clones take up 9% to 13%.

This receptor was obtained from a human donor in a cohort sampled during active COVID-19. The rearrangement links TRBV18 to TRBJ2-7; 7 bases align to TRBD1. The sequencing input was peripheral blood. CDR3 DNA: TGTGCCAGCTCACCCTCCGGGACAGCCTCCTACGAGCAGTACTTC. It yields the protein CASSPSGTASYEQYF. Supplemented by reference TRBV18 and TRBJ2-7, the full variable domain reads NAGVMQNPRHLVRRRGQEARLRCSPMKGHSHVYWYRQLPEEGLKFMVYLQKENIIDESGMPKERFSAEFPKEGPSILRIQQVVRGDSAAYFCASSPSGTASYEQYFGPGTRLTVT.